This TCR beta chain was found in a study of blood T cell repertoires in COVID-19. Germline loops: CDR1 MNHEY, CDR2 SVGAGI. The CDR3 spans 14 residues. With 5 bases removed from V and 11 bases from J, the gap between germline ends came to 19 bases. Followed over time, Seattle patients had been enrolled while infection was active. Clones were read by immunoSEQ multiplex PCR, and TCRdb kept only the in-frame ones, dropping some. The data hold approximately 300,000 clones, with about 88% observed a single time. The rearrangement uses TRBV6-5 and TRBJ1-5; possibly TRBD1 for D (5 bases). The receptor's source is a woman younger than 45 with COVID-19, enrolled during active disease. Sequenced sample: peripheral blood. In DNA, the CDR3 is TGTGCCAGCAGTAACGGGACTCCCCAATCGGCCCAGCATTTT. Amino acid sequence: CASSNGTPQSAQHF.